This section outlines one T cell receptor (beta chain) sequence together with its context. Germline-derived CDR1 and CDR2 are GTSNPN and SVGIG (reference sequence). CDR3 length equals 15 residues. V was trimmed by 3 bases and J by 0 bases, leaving 15 bases between them. A single record per CDR3 protein comes from TCRdb applying MiXCR to the RT-PCR reads. The profile covers just under 550,000 distinct CDR3 sequences, with around 21% appearing a single time and about 2.8% taken by the ten largest. This specimen belongs to a study of response to subunit inactivated influenza vaccine. In addition, the sample was reused for a study of T cells expressing NK-cell markers. As reported in that work: Libraries used 5'RACE template switching adding universal primer site and UMIs. The sorts in several experiments were restricted to alpha-beta TCR T cells by an anti-gamma-delta TCR antibody. A few donors' CD3+CD56-NKG2C+ cells were dominated by the same clonotypes.

The sequencing used CD4+ T cells sorted from PBMCs, collected less than 13 days after vaccination. The receptor was derived from a man over 45 who received an inactivated influenza vaccine. The V gene is TRBV30, the J gene TRBJ2-7; D is possibly TRBD1 (6 bases). The CDR3 loop reads CAWSPGQPSSYEQYF. In nucleotides, the CDR3 is TGTGCCTGGAGCCCAGGACAGCCAAGCTCCTACGAGCAGTACTTC. Looking up the rest from reference TRBV30 and TRBJ2-7 gives the full variable domain: SQTIHQWPATLVQPVGSPLSLECTVEGTSNPNLYWYRQAAGRGLQLLFYSVGIGQISSEVPQNLSASRPQDRQFILSSKKLLLSDSGFYLCAWSPGQPSSYEQYFGPGTRLTVT.